A selection of T cell receptor beta chains follows, all from one sample in a study of shared clonotypes between healthy human individuals. Assay used: immunoSEQ multiplex PCR; TCRdb lists only in-frame clones, some missing. The data contain 850,000 to 1,100,000 clones, around 77% of them seen just once; the ten biggest clones take up 0.89%. The sample consisted of memory CD4+ T cells from PBMCs. The origin of the receptors is a man aged 18 to 35 in good health. Some clones in this sample may be carry-over from other donors' samples. The CDR3 runs from the conserved cysteine through the conserved F or W. The order of the fields is clone size, D gene, J gene, V gene, CDR3 protein. A D gene is named only where the DNA matches it firmly. Clone size is shown for a subset of rows, as once, few, many or a class of expanded clone.

abundance: few; d_gene: TRBD1; j_gene: TRBJ2-3; v_gene: TRBV9; CDR3aa: CASSFGQGGSDTQYF
abundance: .; d_gene: .; j_gene: TRBJ2-7; v_gene: TRBV15; CDR3aa: CATSRGGGPYEQYF
abundance: .; d_gene: TRBD2; j_gene: TRBJ2-3; v_gene: TRBV19; CDR3aa: CASSKLAGFMGTDTQYF
abundance: .; d_gene: .; j_gene: TRBJ2-7; v_gene: TRBV10-3; CDR3aa: CAISPGQDTYEQYF
abundance: .; d_gene: TRBD1; j_gene: TRBJ2-1; v_gene: TRBV28; CDR3aa: CASSSGGNEQFF
abundance: .; d_gene: .; j_gene: TRBJ2-7; v_gene: TRBV11-3; CDR3aa: CASSFSGTGEQYF
abundance: .; d_gene: .; j_gene: TRBJ2-5; v_gene: TRBV4-3; CDR3aa: CASSQDRGRRETQYF
abundance: once; d_gene: .; j_gene: TRBJ2-5; v_gene: TRBV21-1; CDR3aa: CASSKRGRRETQYF
abundance: once; d_gene: .; j_gene: TRBJ2-2; v_gene: TRBV4-1; CDR3aa: CASSQDPRRGGELFF
abundance: .; d_gene: .; j_gene: TRBJ1-2; v_gene: TRBV2; CDR3aa: CASSASAYGYTF
abundance: .; d_gene: .; j_gene: TRBJ1-1; v_gene: TRBV5-1; CDR3aa: CASSSLSGQYTEAFF
abundance: .; d_gene: .; j_gene: TRBJ2-7; v_gene: TRBV5-6; CDR3aa: CASSLGSLGGYEQYF
abundance: .; d_gene: .; j_gene: TRBJ2-7; v_gene: TRBV4-1; CDR3aa: CASSQAIKSDTSYEQYF
abundance: .; d_gene: .; j_gene: TRBJ1-5; v_gene: TRBV7-2; CDR3aa: CASSLDGNRNQPQHF
abundance: .; d_gene: .; j_gene: TRBJ2-7; v_gene: TRBV5-1; CDR3aa: CASSLGGVEYEQYF
abundance: .; d_gene: TRBD1; j_gene: .; v_gene: TRBV2; CDR3aa: CASSGGQGAYEQYF
abundance: .; d_gene: TRBD1; j_gene: TRBJ2-3; v_gene: TRBV18; CDR3aa: CASSPFPGQGSIGTQYF
abundance: .; d_gene: TRBD2; j_gene: TRBJ2-3; v_gene: TRBV27; CDR3aa: CASSLIPSGLAGTDTQYF
abundance: few; d_gene: .; j_gene: TRBJ1-5; v_gene: TRBV15; CDR3aa: CATSRDAQPQHF
abundance: .; d_gene: .; j_gene: TRBJ2-3; v_gene: TRBV29-1; CDR3aa: CSVEGTPVGPAASTDTQYF
abundance: .; d_gene: .; j_gene: TRBJ2-3; v_gene: TRBV5-1; CDR3aa: CASSLAARGGTDTQYF
abundance: .; d_gene: TRBD1; j_gene: TRBJ2-3; v_gene: TRBV29-1; CDR3aa: CSVRQGLSTDTQYF
abundance: .; d_gene: .; j_gene: TRBJ2-1; v_gene: TRBV9; CDR3aa: CASSVGPRGDEQFF
abundance: .; d_gene: .; j_gene: TRBJ1-5; v_gene: TRBV9; CDR3aa: CASSVGTASNQPQHF
abundance: .; d_gene: .; j_gene: TRBJ1-6; v_gene: TRBV7-9; CDR3aa: CASSFVQGPNSPLHF
abundance: .; d_gene: TRBD2; j_gene: TRBJ2-5; v_gene: TRBV7-3; CDR3aa: CASSPHRTSGWGVETQYF
abundance: many; d_gene: TRBD1; j_gene: TRBJ1-2; v_gene: TRBV4-1; CDR3aa: CASSQPRTGYLGYTF
abundance: .; d_gene: TRBD1; j_gene: TRBJ1-5; v_gene: TRBV2; CDR3aa: CASSPSTGWNQPQHF
abundance: .; d_gene: .; j_gene: TRBJ2-3; v_gene: TRBV5-1; CDR3aa: CASSLRGDTTDTQYF
abundance: .; d_gene: .; j_gene: TRBJ2-2; v_gene: TRBV19; CDR3aa: CASSIGSGSNTGELFF
abundance: .; d_gene: .; j_gene: TRBJ1-1; v_gene: TRBV5-5; CDR3aa: CASSLGPLRMNTEAFF
abundance: .; d_gene: .; j_gene: TRBJ2-6; v_gene: TRBV7-2; CDR3aa: CASSLGLVGPLGANVLTF
abundance: .; d_gene: .; j_gene: TRBJ1-1; v_gene: TRBV4-1; CDR3aa: CASSQDFPGENTEAFF
abundance: .; d_gene: TRBD1; j_gene: TRBJ1-1; v_gene: TRBV7-2; CDR3aa: CASSLIGQGYTEAFF
abundance: .; d_gene: .; j_gene: TRBJ2-7; v_gene: TRBV6-1; CDR3aa: CASRGREEGEQYF
abundance: .; d_gene: .; j_gene: TRBJ2-5; v_gene: TRBV7-9; CDR3aa: CASSLVLYQETQYF
abundance: .; d_gene: .; j_gene: TRBJ1-2; v_gene: TRBV14; CDR3aa: CASSQTGYGYTF
abundance: .; d_gene: .; j_gene: TRBJ2-5; v_gene: TRBV18; CDR3aa: CASSRAGEETQYF
abundance: .; d_gene: TRBD2; j_gene: TRBJ2-4; v_gene: TRBV28; CDR3aa: CASSLYRREKNIQYF
abundance: .; d_gene: .; j_gene: TRBJ1-3; v_gene: TRBV18; CDR3aa: CASSPAGQGNTIYF
abundance: .; d_gene: TRBD2; j_gene: TRBJ2-5; v_gene: TRBV5-1; CDR3aa: CASSSDVSGRSETQYF
abundance: .; d_gene: TRBD1; j_gene: TRBJ1-1; v_gene: TRBV5-1; CDR3aa: CASSFRGQGETEAFF
abundance: .; d_gene: TRBD1; j_gene: TRBJ1-4; v_gene: TRBV28; CDR3aa: CASSSLGGGWDKPSREKLFF
abundance: few; d_gene: .; j_gene: TRBJ2-7; v_gene: TRBV11-2; CDR3aa: CASSLEREQYF
abundance: .; d_gene: TRBD2; j_gene: TRBJ2-5; v_gene: TRBV5-1; CDR3aa: CASSWTSGRAEGETQYF
abundance: .; d_gene: .; j_gene: TRBJ1-1; v_gene: TRBV15; CDR3aa: CATSRVFRNTEAFF
abundance: .; d_gene: .; j_gene: TRBJ1-2; v_gene: TRBV18; CDR3aa: CASSPVAQADYGYTF
abundance: once; d_gene: TRBD2; j_gene: TRBJ2-7; v_gene: TRBV5-5; CDR3aa: CASSLVVRGTSLIGQYF
abundance: many; d_gene: .; j_gene: TRBJ2-3; v_gene: TRBV30; CDR3aa: CAWSVGTDTQYF